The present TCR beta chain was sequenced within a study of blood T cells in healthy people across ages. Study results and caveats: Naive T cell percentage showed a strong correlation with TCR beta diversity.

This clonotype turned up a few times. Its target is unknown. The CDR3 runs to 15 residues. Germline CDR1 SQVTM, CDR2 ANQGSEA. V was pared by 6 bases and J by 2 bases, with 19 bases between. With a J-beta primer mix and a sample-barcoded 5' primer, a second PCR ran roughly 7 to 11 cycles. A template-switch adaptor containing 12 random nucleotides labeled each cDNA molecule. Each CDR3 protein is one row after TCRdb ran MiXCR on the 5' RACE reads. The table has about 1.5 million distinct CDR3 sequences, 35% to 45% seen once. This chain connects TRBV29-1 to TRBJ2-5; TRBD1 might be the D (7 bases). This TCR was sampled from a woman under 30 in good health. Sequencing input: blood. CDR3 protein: CSVAPLQGTQETQYF. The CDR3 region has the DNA TGCAGCGTCGCTCCGTTACAGGGGACTCAAGAGACCCAGTACTTC.